This passage covers 7 T cell receptor beta chains from one sample sequenced in a study of PD-1 blockade in classical Hodgkin lymphoma. Time point specified: cycle 4 day 1 (C4D1), after 6 weeks of nivolumab. Each of the patients experienced relapse following autologous stem cell transplantation, and their brentuximab vedotin exposure differed. Profiled with immunoSEQ multiplex PCR; TCRdb holds only in-frame clones, not every one. Found here are 20,000 to 25,000 clones, 60% to 80% of them singletons; the top ten hold over 15%. The sample consisted of peripheral blood mononuclear cells (PBMCs), taken before the fourth cycle of nivolumab. Source of these receptors: a human donor with classical Hodgkin lymphoma.

This sequence joins TRBV18 and TRBJ2-7; TRBD2 is a possible D gene (6 bases). Trimming shortened V by 3 bases and J by 6 bases, and 15 bases separated the two germline ends. The CDR3 consists of 14 residues. The germline V gene encodes CDR1 KGHSH and CDR2 LQKENI. CDR3 sequence: CASSPRKTSGEQYF. The DNA of the CDR3 is TGTGCCAGCTCACCGAGGAAGACTAGTGGCGAGCAGTACTTC.

V is TRBV7-9 and J is TRBJ2-5; a weak D match, TRBD2 (6 bases). With 5 bases removed from V and 5 bases from J, the gap between germline ends came to 12 bases. This CDR3 has 13 residues. Germline CDR1 SEHNR, CDR2 FQNEAQ (reference sequence). The CDR3: CASSHGSRETQYF. CDR3 nucleotide sequence: TGTGCCAGCAGCCACGGGAGTAGGGAGACCCAGTACTTC. Looking up the rest from reference TRBV7-9 and TRBJ2-5 gives the full variable domain: DTGVSQNPRHKITKRGQNVTFRCDPISEHNRLYWYRQTLGQGPEFLTYFQNEAQLEKSRLLSDRFSAERPKGSFSTLEIQRTEQGDSAMYLCASSHGSRETQYFGPGTRLLVL.

This sequence joins TRBV6-1 and TRBJ2-3; D possibly matches TRBD1 or TRBD2 (6 bases each). CDR3 length equals 17 residues. Germline V gene sequence: CDR1 MNHNS, CDR2 SASEGT. V lost 4 bases and J 3 bases, leaving 20 bases between the germline ends. CDR3 amino acids: CASSAGNRVEGTDTQYF. The CDR3 nucleotides are TGTGCCAGCAGTGCGGGGAACAGGGTGGAGGGAACAGATACGCAGTATTTT.

This clone was recorded a few times. V is TRBV10-3 and J is TRBJ2-1; TRBD2 might be the D (6 bases). CDR1 is ENHRY and CDR2 is SYGVKD in the germline V gene. The germline V and J ends were trimmed by 0 bases and 2 bases, with 11 bases remaining between them. This CDR3 contains 16 residues. This CDR3 is CAISESTSSAYNEQFF. DNA for the CDR3: TGTGCCATCAGTGAGTCGACGTCTAGCGCCTACAATGAGCAGTTCTTC.

V and J are TRBV7-9 and TRBJ1-2; D is possibly TRBD1 (5 bases). The CDR3 length is 18 residues. Trimming removed 2 bases from V and 0 bases from J, with 19 bases in between. Germline values: CDR1 SEHNR, CDR2 FQNEAQ (reference sequence). The CDR3 DNA reads as TGTGCCAGCAGCTTATATGGGGACCCCGGCCCCGCTAACTATGGCTACACCTTC. This sequence encodes CASSLYGDPGPANYGYTF.

The rearrangement joins TRBV6-5 to TRBJ1-4; 7 positions agree with TRBD1. Germline CDR1 reads MNHEY; CDR2 reads SVGAGI. The CDR3 sequence is 15 residues long. V lost 7 bases to trimming and J lost 7 bases; unmatched junction nucleotides: 12. The CDR3 loop reads CASKSPGQSGEKLFF. CDR3 in DNA: TGTGCCAGCAAGAGTCCGGGACAGTCGGGTGAAAAACTGTTTTTT.

J is TRBJ2-1 and V is TRBV7-2; TRBD1 might be the D (6 bases). Trimming stripped 4 bases from V and 9 bases from J, with 13 bases between. Germline V gene data show CDR1 as SGHTA and CDR2 as FQGNSA. The CDR3 runs 13 residues. The CDR3 bases are TGTGCCAGCAGCTCACAGGGCTCCGGTGAGCAGTTCTTC. Translated, it gives CASSSQGSGEQFF. The full variable domain, in which reference TRBV7-2 and TRBJ2-1 provide the parts outside the CDR3, is GAGVSQSPSNKVTEKGKDVELRCDPISGHTALYWYRQSLGQGLEFLIYFQGNSAPDKSGLPSDRFSAERTGGSVSTLTIQRTQQEDSAVYLCASSSQGSGEQFFGPGTRLTVL.